The sequence of this T cell receptor (beta chain) was determined in a study of T cell repertoires and HLA-DP antigens. Primers targeted 54 TRBV and 13 TRBJ segments. For pre-culture CD4+ samples, the target was 200,000 T cell genomes. Profiling relied on immunoSEQ multiplex PCR, and the TCRdb table lists in-frame clones only, not all of them. This table has around 100,000 clones, around 93% appearing once. Whole-study results and caveats: Previously undetected clones averaged 36.3% and 50.6% against the two alleles respectively.

The V segment lost 3 bases and the J segment 3 bases; nucleotides outside the gene matches: 7. The CDR3 is 15 amino acids. The germline V gene encodes CDR1 LNHDA and CDR2 SQIVND (reference sequence). Negative selection yielded untouched CD4+ T cells of average approximately 98% purity. Comments on this clone: The antigen remains unidentified.

The V call is TRBV19, the J call TRBJ1-2; 7 nucleotides line up with TRBD1. The origin of this receptor is a woman aged 18 to 35 in good health and CMV-seronegative. The specimen sequenced was CD4+ T cells from PBMCs. CDR3 amino acids: CASSILTGKYYGYTF. The CDR3 coding sequence is TGTGCCAGTAGTATTCTGACAGGGAAGTACTATGGCTACACCTTC.